This T cell receptor beta chain was captured by sequencing in a study of spatial heterogeneity in lung cancer. Study details: On average, each unique TCR and UMI combination appeared more than ten times in raw reads.

The time point was: blood at routine non-recurrence follow-up after resection. Tumor, nontumor lung or frozen PBMC supplied whole RNA that was sequenced unsorted. Germline V CDR1 and CDR2: SEHNR, FQNEAQ (reference sequence). After removal of 2 bases from V and 5 bases from J, the junction contained 5 bases not matched to a gene. The CDR3 runs to 15 residues. Carried by each TCR cDNA molecule was a unique molecular identifier. TCRdb passed the 5' RACE reads through MiXCR, listing each CDR3 protein once. The sample lists 95,000 to 130,000 distinct CDR3 sequences; 10% to 15% were seen once. The receptor was isolated from a male donor with early-stage non-small cell lung cancer. Sequencing used PBMCs, obtained at follow-up. The chain links TRBV7-9 to TRBJ2-1; the match to TRBD1 covers 8 bases. The DNA for the CDR3 is TGTGCCAGCAGCTTAAAGGCAGGGGGCAACAATGAGCAGTTCTTC. It encodes CASSLKAGGNNEQFF.